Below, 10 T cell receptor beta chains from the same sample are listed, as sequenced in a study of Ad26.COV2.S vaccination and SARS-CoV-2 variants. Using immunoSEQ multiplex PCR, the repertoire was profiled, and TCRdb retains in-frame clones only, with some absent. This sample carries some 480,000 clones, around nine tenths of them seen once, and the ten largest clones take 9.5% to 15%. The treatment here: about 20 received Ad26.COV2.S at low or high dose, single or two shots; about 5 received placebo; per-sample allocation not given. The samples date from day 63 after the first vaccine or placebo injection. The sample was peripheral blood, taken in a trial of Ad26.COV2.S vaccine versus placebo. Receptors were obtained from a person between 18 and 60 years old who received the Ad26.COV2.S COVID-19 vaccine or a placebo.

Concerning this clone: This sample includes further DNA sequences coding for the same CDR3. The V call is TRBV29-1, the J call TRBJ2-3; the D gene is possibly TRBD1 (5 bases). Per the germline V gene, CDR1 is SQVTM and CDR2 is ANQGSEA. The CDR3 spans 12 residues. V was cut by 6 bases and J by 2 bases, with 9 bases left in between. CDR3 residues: CSVRQSTDTQYF. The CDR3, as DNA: TGCAGCGTCCGACAGTCCACAGATACGCAGTATTTT.

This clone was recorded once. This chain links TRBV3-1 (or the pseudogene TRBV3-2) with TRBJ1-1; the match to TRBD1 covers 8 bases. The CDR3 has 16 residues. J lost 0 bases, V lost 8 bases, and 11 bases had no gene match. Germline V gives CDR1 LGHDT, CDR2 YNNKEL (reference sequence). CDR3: CASVGRGQTMNTEAFF. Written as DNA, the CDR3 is TGTGCCAGCGTTGGCAGGGGGCAGACGATGAACACTGAAGCTTTCTTT.

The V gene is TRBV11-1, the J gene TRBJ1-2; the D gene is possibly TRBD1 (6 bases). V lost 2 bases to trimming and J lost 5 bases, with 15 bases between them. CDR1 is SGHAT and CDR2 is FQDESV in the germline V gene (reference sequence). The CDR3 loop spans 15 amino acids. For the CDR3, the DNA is TGTGCCAGCAGCTTACTCGGCAGGGGCGGTTATGGCTACACCTTC. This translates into CASSLLGRGGYGYTF.

The CDR3 loop reads CASSVGSYPEETQYF. Written as DNA, the CDR3 is TGTGCCAGCAGCGTAGGGAGTTATCCGGAGGAGACCCAGTACTTC. This chain connects TRBV9 to TRBJ2-5; D not certain. Trimming took 0 bases from V and 5 from J, leaving 14 bases between them. This CDR3 comprises 15 residues. The germline V gene has CDR1 SGDLS and CDR2 YYNGEE.

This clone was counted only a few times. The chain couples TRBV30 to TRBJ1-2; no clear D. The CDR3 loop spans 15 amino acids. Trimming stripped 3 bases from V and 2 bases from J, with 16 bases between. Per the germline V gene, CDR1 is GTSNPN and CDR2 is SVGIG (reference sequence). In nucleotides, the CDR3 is TGTGCCTGGAGCCGGAGGGAAGCACTAAACTATGGCTACACCTTC. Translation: CAWSRREALNYGYTF.

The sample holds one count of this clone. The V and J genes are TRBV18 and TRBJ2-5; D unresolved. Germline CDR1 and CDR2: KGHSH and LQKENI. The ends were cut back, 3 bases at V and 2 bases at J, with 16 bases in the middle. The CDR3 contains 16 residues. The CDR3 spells CASSPLKGQPQETQYF. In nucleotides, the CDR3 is TGTGCCAGCTCACCGCTTAAGGGCCAACCACAAGAGACCCAGTACTTC.

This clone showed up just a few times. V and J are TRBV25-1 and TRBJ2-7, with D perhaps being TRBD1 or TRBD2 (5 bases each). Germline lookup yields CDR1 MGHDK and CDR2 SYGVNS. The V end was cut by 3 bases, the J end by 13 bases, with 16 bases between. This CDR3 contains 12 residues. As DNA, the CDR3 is TGTGCCAGCAGTGATATCGGTACGGGGCTCTACTTC. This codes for CASSDIGTGLYF.

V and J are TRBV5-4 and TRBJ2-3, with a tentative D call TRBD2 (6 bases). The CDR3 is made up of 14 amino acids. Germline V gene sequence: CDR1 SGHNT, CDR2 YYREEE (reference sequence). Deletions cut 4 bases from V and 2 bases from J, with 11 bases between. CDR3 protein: CASSLGTFTDTQYF. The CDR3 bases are TGTGCCAGCAGCCTCGGGACTTTCACAGATACGCAGTATTTT.

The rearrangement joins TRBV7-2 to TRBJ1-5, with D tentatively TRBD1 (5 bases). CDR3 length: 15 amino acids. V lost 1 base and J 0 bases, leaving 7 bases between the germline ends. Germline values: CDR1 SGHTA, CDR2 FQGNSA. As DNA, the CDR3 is TGTGCCAGCAGCTTAGGGGGGGGTAGCAATCAGCCCCAGCATTTT. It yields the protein CASSLGGGSNQPQHF.

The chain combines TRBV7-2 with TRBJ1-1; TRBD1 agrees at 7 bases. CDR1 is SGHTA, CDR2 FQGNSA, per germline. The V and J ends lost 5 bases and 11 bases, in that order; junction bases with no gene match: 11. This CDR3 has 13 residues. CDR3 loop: CASSLGQVVVAFF. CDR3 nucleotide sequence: TGTGCCAGCAGCCTAGGACAGGTAGTTGTTGCTTTCTTT.